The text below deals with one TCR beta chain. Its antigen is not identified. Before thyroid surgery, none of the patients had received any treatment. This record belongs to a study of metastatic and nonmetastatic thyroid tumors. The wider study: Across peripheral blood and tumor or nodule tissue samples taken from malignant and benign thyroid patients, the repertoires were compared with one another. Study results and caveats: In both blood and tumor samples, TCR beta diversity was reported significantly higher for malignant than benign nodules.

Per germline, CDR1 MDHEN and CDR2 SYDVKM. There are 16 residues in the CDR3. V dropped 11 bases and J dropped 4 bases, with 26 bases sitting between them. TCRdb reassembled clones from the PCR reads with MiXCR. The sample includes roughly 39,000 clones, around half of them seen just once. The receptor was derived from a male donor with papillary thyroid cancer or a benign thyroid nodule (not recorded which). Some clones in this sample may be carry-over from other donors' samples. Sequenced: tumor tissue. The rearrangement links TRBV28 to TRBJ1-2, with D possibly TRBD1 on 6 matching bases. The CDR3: CASKPLGQSGAYGYTF. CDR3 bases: TGTGCCTCAAAGCCCCTCGGACAGTCGGGGGCCTATGGCTACACCTTC.